The clone carrying this T cell receptor (beta chain) was counted ten times or more. The antigen remains unidentified. The data belong to a study of cytomegalovirus exposure and HLA in healthy donors. Amplification used 60 Vbeta primers and 13 Jbeta primers. Sequencing used immunoSEQ multiplex PCR; TCRdb keeps in-frame clones, though not all of them. This sample yields some 100,000 clones, of which about 76% are seen a single time; around 12% belongs to the top ten. Whole-study results and caveats: According to an earlier analysis, most TCR beta V segments yielded productive rearrangements about 90% or about 30% of the time. The study flagged some 170 TCR beta chains as cytomegalovirus-associated. A reported reduction in N-insertions relative to the roughly 640-donor mean was seen in an Asian-associated ancestry cluster in a later analysis.

V was clipped by 0 bases and J by 8 bases, with 9 bases between them. The CDR3 covers 13 residues. Germline V gene sequence: CDR1 SGHDT, CDR2 YYEEEE. The chain uses TRBV5-6 and TRBJ1-3, with D unclear. This receptor was obtained from a woman aged 40-49 years in good health and CMV-seropositive. Material for sequencing was PBMCs. The CDR3 sequence is CASSLAGLHTIYF. The CDR3 nucleotides read TGTGCCAGCAGCTTGGCCGGGTTACACACCATATATTTT.